The rows below give T cell receptor beta chains drawn from one sample of a study of breast tumors, draining lymph nodes, adjacent tissues. One entry per CDR3 protein results from TCRdb running MiXCR on the multiplex PCR reads. The sample consists of some 130,000 distinct CDR3 sequences, around 20% of them appearing once. Sample: axillary lymph node tissue. The receptors come from a female donor with breast cancer. Some clones in this sample may be carry-over from other donors' samples. CDR3s include the opening cysteine and the closing phenylalanine or tryptophan. D genes are given only for firm matches. Not every row has a clone size; where given, it reads once, few, many or a size class.

j_call clone_size d_call v_call cdr3_aa cdr3_nt
TRBJ1-2 many . TRBV7-9 CASSSLVEPGYTF TGTGCCAGCAGCTCCCTTGTGGAACCCGGCTACACCTTC
TRBJ1-5 many . TRBV30 CAWSGPLSNQPQHF TGTGCCTGGAGTGGACCCCTTAGCAATCAGCCCCAGCATTTT
TRBJ1-5 . . TRBV28 CASSLPGSNQPQHF TGTGCCAGCAGTCTCCCAGGTAGCAATCAGCCCCAGCATTTT
TRBJ1-5 many . TRBV7-8 CASSLESSSQPQHF TGTGCCAGCAGCTTAGAGTCTTCGAGTCAGCCCCAGCATTTT
TRBJ2-7 many . TRBV6-5 CASSYSAAGNYEQYF TGTGCCAGCAGTTACTCGGCCGCGGGGAACTACGAGCAGTACTTC
TRBJ2-7 many . TRBV11-2 CASSLVSFEQYF TGTGCCAGCAGCCTAGTCTCTTTCGAGCAGTACTTC
TRBJ2-1 many . TRBV11-1 CASSSTNEQFF TGTGCCAGCAGCTCCACAAATGAGCAGTTCTTC
TRBJ1-2 . TRBD1 TRBV20-1 CSAPGTGDLHGYAF TGCAGTGCGCCGGGGACAGGTGACCTCCATGGCTACGCCTTC
TRBJ2-1 many TRBD2 TRBV15 CATRLAGGPSEQFF TGTGCCACCCGGCTAGCGGGAGGGCCAAGTGAGCAGTTCTTC
TRBJ2-1 many TRBD2 TRBV7-9 CASSSYLRDYNSHEQFF TGTGCCAGCAGCTCCTACCTGCGGGACTACAATAGTCATGAGCAGTTCTTC
TRBJ2-1 many TRBD2 TRBV20-1 CSARSSGTHQFF TGCAGTGCTAGATCTAGCGGGACCCATCAGTTCTTC
TRBJ2-3 many . TRBV5-6 CASSLRGQSSTDTQYF TGTGCCAGCAGCTTAAGAGGGCAATCTAGCACAGATACGCAGTATTTT
TRBJ1-5 . . TRBV4-1 CASSQLTVNQPQHF TGCGCCAGCAGCCAACTGACGGTAAATCAGCCCCAGCATTTT
TRBJ1-4 many . TRBV6-1 CASSNNRVEKLFF TGTGCCAGCAGTAATAACAGGGTTGAAAAACTGTTTTTT
TRBJ2-1 many . TRBV4-1 CASSLGPISYNEQFF TGCGCCAGCAGCCTGGGACCTATCTCCTACAATGAGCAGTTCTTC
TRBJ2-7 many . TRBV27 CASSFFGGSSYEQYF TGTGCCAGCAGTTTTTTCGGGGGATCGTCCTACGAGCAGTACTTC
TRBJ2-5 few TRBD2 TRBV30 CAWGLRHRLAGETQYF TGTGCCTGGGGCCTACGTCACCGACTAGCGGGAGAGACCCAGTACTTC
TRBJ2-7 many . TRBV11-2 CASSLVGGGEPYEQYF TGTGCCAGCAGCTTAGTGGGGGGCGGAGAGCCCTACGAGCAGTACTTC
TRBJ2-7 many TRBD2 TRBV5-1 CASSLVGTSSYEQYF TGCGCCAGCAGCTTGGTCGGGACTAGTTCCTACGAGCAGTACTTC
TRBJ2-4 once . TRBV10-3 CAISESDWGDKNIQYF TGTGCCATCAGTGAGTCTGATTGGGGAGACAAAAACATTCAGTACTTC
TRBJ2-1 many . TRBV10-2 CACARTASYNEQFF TGCGCCTGCGCCAGGACAGCTTCCTACAATGAGCAGTTCTTC
TRBJ2-6 many . TRBV18 CASSPGSGANVLTF TGTGCCAGCTCACCAGGCTCTGGGGCCAACGTCCTGACTTTC
TRBJ1-2 many . TRBV30 CAWSLTGNYGYTF TGTGCCTGGAGCTTGACAGGAAACTATGGCTACACCTTC
TRBJ2-1 many . TRBV12-5 CASGLSGGSYNEQFF TGTGCTAGTGGTTTGTCCGGGGGATCCTACAATGAGCAGTTCTTC
TRBJ2-1 many . TRBV27 CASRPLGTSNNEQFF TGTGCCAGTAGACCCCTCGGGACATCTAACAATGAGCAGTTCTTC
TRBJ2-1 . TRBD2 TRBV28 CASSLLASGSVNNEQFF TGTGCCAGCAGTTTACTGGCTAGCGGGAGTGTAAACAATGAGCAGTTCTTC
TRBJ1-2 many . TRBV30 CAWSLDGGVSYGYTF TGTGCCTGGAGTCTGGACGGAGGAGTATCCTATGGCTACACCTTC
TRBJ2-1 many . TRBV20-1 CSALVFGSYNEQFF TGCAGTGCCCTAGTGTTCGGCTCCTACAATGAGCAGTTCTTC
TRBJ2-1 many TRBD2 TRBV20-1 CSARDPGTSGPSGSYNEQFF TGCAGTGCTAGAGATCCCGGGACTAGCGGACCCAGCGGCTCCTACAATGAGCAGTTCTTC
TRBJ1-1 . . TRBV6-5 CASSYSAAREAFF TGTGCCAGCAGTTACTCTGCGGCGAGGGAAGCTTTCTTT
TRBJ1-4 many TRBD1 TRBV18 CASSPKTGQNEKLFF TGTGCCAGCTCACCCAAGACAGGGCAAAATGAAAAACTGTTTTTT
TRBJ1-2 few . TRBV24-1 CATSETGRLVGYTF TGTGCCACCAGTGAAACCGGACGCCTTGTTGGCTACACCTTC
TRBJ2-7 . TRBD1 TRBV9 CAGSPRDRLYGQYF TGTGCCGGCAGCCCCCGGGACAGACTCTACGGGCAGTACTTC
TRBJ1-3 . . TRBV6-1 CATRDRPSGNTIYF TGTGCCACCCGGGACCGCCCCTCTGGAAACACCATATATTTT
TRBJ2-7 many . TRBV18 CASSPSGQNDYEQYF TGTGCCAGCTCACCGTCTGGGCAGAACGACTACGAGCAGTACTTC
TRBJ2-3 many . TRBV13 CASALLTGSLTDTQYF TGTGCCAGCGCATTATTGACAGGAAGTCTCACAGATACGCAGTATTTT
TRBJ2-1 many TRBD2 TRBV10-1 CASTPGLAGGYEQFF TGCGCCAGCACCCCCGGACTAGCGGGAGGTTATGAGCAGTTCTTC
TRBJ2-1 . TRBD2 TRBV5-8 CASSFTFNLRLAGNEQFF TGTGCCAGCAGCTTTACGTTTAACCTCCGACTAGCGGGCAATGAGCAGTTCTTC
TRBJ2-7 many TRBD1 TRBV30 CAGAPPGQGRYEQYF TGTGCCGGAGCGCCCCCAGGACAGGGTAGATACGAGCAGTACTTC